Below, one T cell receptor (beta chain) is given with its context. This clonotype came up once. No cognate antigen has been identified for it. Per-nucleotide qualities are absent, and no much larger clonotype sits a single base away. A read on its own is weak evidence. This sample is drawn from a study of CD8 T cells in Susac syndrome (dated 2019 in TCRdb). Context from the whole study: The study used repertoire sequencing to test whether antigen drove CD8+ T cell activation and differentiation in Susac syndrome. Clonality of the CD8+ T cell repertoire was compared between over ten healthy donors, roughly 14 Susac syndrome patients and roughly 15 multiple sclerosis patients. Results the study describes overall, beyond this receptor: The number of individuals in the TCR sequencing and HLA analysis was acknowledged as relatively small.

Peripheral blood CD8+ and CD4+ T cells from healthy donors, Susac syndrome patients and multiple sclerosis patients were profiled by high-throughput TCR beta sequencing. The multiple sclerosis controls were treatment-naive patients whose relapsing-remitting disease, either stable or active, fulfilled the revised McDonald criteria. CD8+ TEMRA cells were enriched by FACS, while bulk CD8+ and CD4+ T cells were purified by magnetic negative isolation. Blood was collected in EDTA tubes and processed within 24 hours, with PBMCs isolated through density gradient centrifugation. PBMCs intended for TCR sequencing were frozen in liquid nitrogen and were later thawed in a 37 degrees C water bath. The sorted or isolated CD4+, CD8+ and CD8+ TEMRA cells had a purity of 90% or higher. RNA was extracted using the RNeasy kit, and 0.5 to 1 microgram was reverse transcribed with random hexamers. The immunoSEQ multiplex PCR assay, which covers 54 Vbeta and 13 Jbeta segments, was used to amplify TCR beta CDR3 regions. PCR amplification bias was corrected using a synthetic template baseline for primer optimization and computational correction. Turning to the authors' computational methods: Only productive sequences were kept, with reads annotated to V, D and J genes according to IMGT and analyzed in immunoSEQ Analyzer. Clonality was calculated as one minus the Shannon entropy normalized by log2 of the number of productive unique sequences. For each patient and control, public and private clones were evaluated among the 100 most prevalent clones. Clones were defined as Susac-specific if absent from the healthy and MS cohorts, from over a thousand published viral clones and from other ImmuneACCESS disease sequences. Clones were called with MiXCR by TCRdb after fastp trimmed the public reads at Q25, and only in-frame beta chains were retained. CDR3 protein sequences are deduplicated, and each keeps its most common genes and DNA. For this entry, the V and J calls and clone size follow TCRdb and not the study's own pipeline. This sample is represented by under 200,000 distinct CDR3 sequences; roughly 95% of them were singletons. Of the sample, about 0.15% falls within the top ten clones.

Per the germline V gene, MGHRA is the CDR1 and YSYEKL is the CDR2. Reading from cysteine to phenylalanine, the CDR3 counts 16 amino acids. The CDR3 DNA has 48 bases and is translated from base 1. V loses 0 bases, J loses 7 bases, and the germline ends lie 16 bases apart. This clonotype was obtained from a human donor with multiple sclerosis. Sequenced input: CD8+ T cells from PBMCs. The chain couples TRBV4-1 to TRBJ1-5; a weak D assignment points to TRBD1 (5 bases agree). The sequenced DNA is TGCGCCAGCAGCCAAGAAGGGACTGCGGTGGGCCAGCCCCAGCATTTT. It codes for CASSQEGTAVGQPQHF.